This TCR beta chain was captured in a study of blood T cell repertoires in COVID-19. On the study more broadly: The United States, Italy and Spain were the sources of the acute and convalescent COVID-19 samples. In each case, the material was cDNA or gDNA derived from T cells, B-cell-depleted T cells, or PBMCs.

Clones were read by immunoSEQ multiplex PCR, and TCRdb kept only the in-frame ones, dropping some. The top ten clones hold 13% of a sample with about 140,000 clones, roughly 76% of them seen once. The ends lost 4 bases at V and 6 bases at J; junction bases unmatched: 9. Germline values: CDR1 PRHDT, CDR2 FYEKMQ (reference sequence). This CDR3 has 16 residues. The sample taken for sequencing was peripheral blood. V gene TRBV13 combines with J gene TRBJ2-3; TRBD2 agrees at 11 bases. The TCR sequence derives from an older man with acute or convalescent COVID-19. CDR3 protein: CASSSPDSGGADTQYF. The CDR3 coding sequence is TGTGCCAGCAGCTCCCCTGATAGCGGGGGGGCCGATACGCAGTATTTT. The full variable domain, with the rest looked up from reference TRBV13 and TRBJ2-3, is AAGVIQSPRHLIKEKRETATLKCYPIPRHDTVYWYQQGPGQDPQFLISFYEKMQSDKGSIPDRFSAQQFSDYHSELNMSSLELGDSALYFCASSSPDSGGADTQYFGPGTRLTVL.